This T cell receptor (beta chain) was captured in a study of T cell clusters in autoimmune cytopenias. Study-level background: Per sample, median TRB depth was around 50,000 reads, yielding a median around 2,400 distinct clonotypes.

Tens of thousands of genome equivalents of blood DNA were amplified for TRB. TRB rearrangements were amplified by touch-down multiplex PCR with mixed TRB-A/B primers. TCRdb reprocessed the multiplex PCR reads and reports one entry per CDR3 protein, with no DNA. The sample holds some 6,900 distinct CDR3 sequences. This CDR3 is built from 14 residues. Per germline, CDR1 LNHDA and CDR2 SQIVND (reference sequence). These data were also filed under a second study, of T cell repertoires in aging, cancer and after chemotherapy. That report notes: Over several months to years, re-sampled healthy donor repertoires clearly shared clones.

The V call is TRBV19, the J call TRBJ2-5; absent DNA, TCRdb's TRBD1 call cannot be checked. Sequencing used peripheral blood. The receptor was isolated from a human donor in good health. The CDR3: CASSIQGPLETQYF.